A selection of T cell receptor beta chains follows, all from one sample in a study of cytomegalovirus exposure and HLA in healthy donors. Produced via immunoSEQ multiplex PCR; TCRdb's table is partial and in-frame only. The sample holds 89,000 or so clones; less than 85% are singletons and the top ten take 3.5% to 5%. Sequencing was performed on PBMCs. Receptor source: a man aged 55-75 years in good health and CMV-seronegative. Both conserved end residues are part of each CDR3. The D gene is left open where the match is weak. Clone size appears in some rows only: once, few, many, or a class for an expanded clone.

abundance	d_gene	v_gene	j_gene	CDR3nt	CDR3aa
.	TRBD1	TRBV9	TRBJ1-4	TGTGCCAGCAGCGCTCCAAGACAGGGAACTAATGAAAAACTGTTTTTT	CASSAPRQGTNEKLFF
.	TRBD1	TRBV6-1	TRBJ1-3	TGTGCCAGTTGGGACAGAAACTCTGGAAACACCATATATTTT	CASWDRNSGNTIYF
.	TRBD2	TRBV7-6	TRBJ2-3	TGTGCCAGCAGCTTAGTGTTGAGCGGGGGGGCAGATACGCAGTATTTT	CASSLVLSGGADTQYF
once	TRBD1	TRBV7-7	TRBJ2-3	TGTGCCAGCAGTCCCGGGACAGGCACAGATACGCAGTATTTT	CASSPGTGTDTQYF
.	TRBD1	TRBV27	TRBJ2-1	TGTGCCAGCAGTTTGTCCACGACAGGGTCGAATGAGCAGTTCTTC	CASSLSTTGSNEQFF
.	TRBD1	TRBV19	TRBJ2-5	TGTGCCAGTAGTATAGAGGACAGGACCCTTCAGGAGCAGTACTTC	CASSIEDRTLQEQYF
.	TRBD1	TRBV27	TRBJ2-7	TGTGCCAGCAGTCCCGGGACAGGGGGCTTCGAGCAGTACTTC	CASSPGTGGFEQYF
.	.	TRBV10-1	TRBJ2-3	TGCGCCAGCAGTGAGCTCCCCACAGATACGCAGTATTTT	CASSELPTDTQYF
.	.	TRBV5-6	TRBJ1-2	TGTGCCAGCAGCTTATCTCTAGGGGAGGGTGGCTACACCTTC	CASSLSLGEGGYTF
.	TRBD1	TRBV4-1	TRBJ1-1	TGCGCCAGCAGCCAAACCGGGACAGGAGTGTTTGGCACTGAAGCTTTCTTT	CASSQTGTGVFGTEAFF
.	.	TRBV11-2	TRBJ1-1	TGTGCCAGCAGCTTAGATCGGGGGGGGCAAGTCACTGAAGCTTTCTTT	CASSLDRGGQVTEAFF
.	.	TRBV29-1	TRBJ1-4	TGCAGCGTTGGCCGAGGGGGAGAACTGTTTTTT	CSVGRGGELFF
.	.	TRBV19	TRBJ1-5	TGTGCCAGTAGTATGGCCCTAGGGACACTTAATCAGCCCCAGCATTTT	CASSMALGTLNQPQHF
.	.	TRBV2	TRBJ1-3	TGTGCCAGCACCCAATCGCAAGGGGGTAACACCATATATTTT	CASTQSQGGNTIYF
.	.	TRBV4-1	TRBJ2-7	TGCGCCAGCAGCCAAGAGTTACTAGCTTACGAGCAGTACTTC	CASSQELLAYEQYF
.	.	TRBV6-1	TRBJ2-2	TGTGCCAGCAGTCAGGGGACCGGGGAGCTGTTTTTT	CASSQGTGELFF
once	.	TRBV5-5	TRBJ2-3	TGTGCCAGCAGCTTGGTCGACGGGAGCACAGATACGCAGTATTTT	CASSLVDGSTDTQYF
few	.	TRBV6-6	TRBJ2-7	TGTGCCAGCAGGAAGGGGCTTTGGGAAGTGGAGCAGTACTTC	CASRKGLWEVEQYF
.	TRBD2	TRBV19	TRBJ2-1	TGTGCCTCGCGCGGGGGGTACTCCTACAATGAGCAGTTCTTC	CASRGGYSYNEQFF
.	TRBD2	TRBV5-1	TRBJ2-7	TGCGCCAGCAGCTTGGAGGCTAGCGGGGGTGGGGAGCAGTACTTC	CASSLEASGGGEQYF
.	TRBD2	TRBV4-1	TRBJ2-7	TGCGCCAGCAGCCGTCGGGGGGGGGAGTTTTCCTACGAGCAGTACTTC	CASSRRGGEFSYEQYF
.	.	TRBV9	TRBJ1-1	TGTGCCAGCACCAAAGACCACGGGGGGGGAATGAGAACTGAAGCTTTCTTT	CASTKDHGGGMRTEAFF
.	TRBD2	TRBV9	TRBJ2-5	TGTGCCAGCAGCCCGGGGGGGATAGCGGGGTCTGAGACCCAGTACTTC	CASSPGGIAGSETQYF
.	TRBD2	TRBV9	TRBJ2-1	TGTGCCAGCAGCGTAGAGCGGGGGGGCGCGCTGAATGAGCAGTTCTTC	CASSVERGGALNEQFF
.	.	TRBV5-6	TRBJ1-3	TGTGCCAGCAGCTTCACTGGAAACACCATATATTTT	CASSFTGNTIYF
.	TRBD2	TRBV14	TRBJ2-7	TGTGCCAGCAGCCAAGATTCTCCAGCGGGGTTCTCCTACGAGCAGTACTTC	CASSQDSPAGFSYEQYF
.	TRBD1	TRBV19	TRBJ1-2	TGTGCCAGTAGGGAGACAGGGGACTATGGCTACACCTTC	CASRETGDYGYTF
.	.	TRBV19	TRBJ2-5	TGTGCCAGTAGGGCACGTCCGCGGGAGACCCAGTACTTC	CASRARPRETQYF
.	.	TRBV9	TRBJ2-7	TGTGCCAGCGCCCCGGGGGACCTCGCGGGTTACGAGCAGTACTTC	CASAPGDLAGYEQYF
.	.	TRBV6-6	TRBJ1-4	TGTGCCAGCAGTTACTATGGCGGCAGAGAGAATGAAAAACTGTTTTTT	CASSYYGGRENEKLFF
.	TRBD1	TRBV5-1	TRBJ1-5	TGCGCCAGCAGCCCGTTGGGACAGGGGGACAATCAGCCCCAGCATTTT	CASSPLGQGDNQPQHF
few	.	TRBV29-1	TRBJ1-1	TGCAGCGTTGAAGAGGGGCAGGGCTTGAACACTGAAGCTTTCTTT	CSVEEGQGLNTEAFF
.	.	TRBV19	TRBJ1-2	TGTGCCAGTAGTATCGAAGGAGAAAGAGGCTACACCTTC	CASSIEGERGYTF
.	TRBD1	TRBV5-1	TRBJ2-3	TGCGCCAGCAGCCCGGCCTCGACACAGGGGCCAGATACGCAGTATTTT	CASSPASTQGPDTQYF
.	TRBD1	TRBV5-1	TRBJ2-7	TGCGCCAGCAGCTTGACCGGGACAGGGGGGTACGAGCAGTACTTC	CASSLTGTGGYEQYF
.	.	TRBV12-2	TRBJ2-3	TGTGCAAGTCGCTTAAGGGGGGGCACTAGCACAGATACGCAGTATTTT	CASRLRGGTSTDTQYF
.	.	TRBV9	TRBJ1-2	TGTGCCAGCAGCGTAGGGCAGGAAATCTATGGCTACACCTTC	CASSVGQEIYGYTF
few	.	TRBV5-8	TRBJ2-3	TGTGCCAGCAGCTTGGGAGCCGGTCCGAGCACAGATACGCAGTATTTT	CASSLGAGPSTDTQYF
.	TRBD1	TRBV19	TRBJ2-7	TGTGCCAGTAGTATAGGACAGGGGGCGAACTACGAGCAGTACTTC	CASSIGQGANYEQYF
few	.	TRBV6-4	TRBJ1-1	TGTGCCAGCAGTGGCGAAGAGCACACTGAAGCTTTCTTT	CASSGEEHTEAFF
once	.	TRBV19	TRBJ2-1	TGTGCCAGTAGTATCCCAGGTCAGCCACTTGAAACGACCTACAATGAGCAGTTCTTC	CASSIPGQPLETTYNEQFF
.	.	TRBV19	TRBJ1-3	TGTGCCAGTAGCCGAGAAGCCAAAGTAGCTGGAAACACCATATATTTT	CASSREAKVAGNTIYF
few	TRBD1	TRBV2	TRBJ1-1	TGTGCCAGCAGAAAACAGGGGGGGAGCACTGAAGCTTTCTTT	CASRKQGGSTEAFF
.	.	TRBV5-6	TRBJ1-1	TGTGCCAGCAGCTTCCCAATAGACCCTGAGGACACTGAAGCTTTCTTT	CASSFPIDPEDTEAFF
.	TRBD1	TRBV7-9	TRBJ1-4	TGTTCCAGCAGCCCTCAGGCAGGGGGAAATGAAAAACTGTTTTTT	CSSSPQAGGNEKLFF
few	TRBD1	TRBV6-1	TRBJ2-7	TGTGCCAGCAGTGACCCCAGCCGGGACAGGGAGAGGAACGAGCAGTACTTC	CASSDPSRDRERNEQYF
once	TRBD1	TRBV5-1	TRBJ2-3	TGCGCCAGCAGCTTGGGACAGGGGGGGGCAGATACGCAGTATTTT	CASSLGQGGADTQYF
few	.	TRBV6-1	TRBJ1-5	TGTGCCATCGCTCTGGGGGGGGAACAGCCCCAGCATTTT	CAIALGGEQPQHF
.	.	TRBV5-1	TRBJ2-2	TGCGCCAGCAGCTTCTCCACCGGGGAGCTGTTTTTT	CASSFSTGELFF
few	.	TRBV5-6	TRBJ1-1	TGTGCCAGCATCCCCTGGAGGATGAACACTGAAGCTTTCTTT	CASIPWRMNTEAFF
.	TRBD2	TRBV5-4	TRBJ2-7	TGTGCCAGCAGGTCGACTAGCGCGGGGGGTTTTTACGAGCAGTACTTC	CASRSTSAGGFYEQYF
.	TRBD2	TRBV2	TRBJ2-7	TGTGCCAGCAGTGAAGCGGGACTAGGACGGTACGAGCAGTACTTC	CASSEAGLGRYEQYF
few	.	TRBV2	TRBJ1-1	TGTGCCAGCAGTGCCGGGTCTTGGGACACTGAAGCTTTCTTT	CASSAGSWDTEAFF
.	TRBD2	TRBV4-2	TRBJ2-3	TGTGCCAGCAGCCTGCCTAGCGGGGGAACCACAGATACGCAGTATTTT	CASSLPSGGTTDTQYF
.	.	TRBV21-1	TRBJ1-6	TGTGCCAGCAGCAACAACGGAGTTAGTAATTCACCCCTCCACTTT	CASSNNGVSNSPLHF
.	TRBD1	TRBV29-1	TRBJ2-7	TGCAGCGTTGTCCGGGACAGGGGTACCTACGAGCAGTACTTC	CSVVRDRGTYEQYF